What follows are 30 T cell receptor beta chains derived from one specimen sequenced in a study of cytomegalovirus exposure and HLA in healthy donors. The PCR contained 60 Vbeta and 13 Jbeta primers. The method was immunoSEQ multiplex PCR; TCRdb's version includes in-frame clones alone and lacks a portion of them. In all, the sample yields 75,000 to 95,000 clones. Sequences were obtained from PBMCs. These receptors came from a woman aged 60-70 years in good health and CMV-seronegative.

The J gene is TRBJ2-1, the V gene TRBV27, with D maybe TRBD1 (6 bases). Between the trimmed V and J ends, which lost 5 bases and 0 bases, there was a span of 14 bases. The germline gives CDR1 MNHEY, CDR2 SMNVEV (reference sequence). This CDR3 comprises 16 residues. In nucleotides, the CDR3 is TGTGCCAGCAGTCCCGGGGACATCAGCTCCTACAATGAGCAGTTCTTC. Protein: CASSPGDISSYNEQFF.

The chain combines TRBV20-1 with TRBJ2-4; the D is unclear. Germline V gene data show CDR1 as DFQATT and CDR2 as SNEGSKA (reference sequence). With 0 bases removed from V and 9 bases from J, the gap between germline ends came to 6 bases. There are 11 residues in the CDR3. This chain's CDR3 is CSARDISIQYF. CDR3 DNA: TGCAGTGCTAGAGACATCAGCATTCAGTACTTC.

Written as DNA, the CDR3 is TGTGCCAGCAGCTTAGCGCTAACAGAATACTACGAGCAGTACTTC. Its protein product is CASSLALTEYYEQYF. The chain carries TRBV7-2 and TRBJ2-7, with D hard to call. V was trimmed by 0 bases and J by 3 bases, leaving 12 bases between them. CDR3 length: 15 amino acids. The V gene's germline CDR1 is SGHTA and CDR2 FQGNSA.

V is TRBV21-1 and J is TRBJ1-6. TRBV21-1 is termed a pseudogene. This CDR3 region has 13 residues. The CDR3 nucleotides read TGTGCCAGCAGCCTAACGGGGGATTCACCCCTCCACTTT. It translates to CASSLTGDSPLHF.

This chain joins TRBV28 and TRBJ2-2; possible D gene TRBD2, 6 bases. CDR3 length: 15 amino acids. CDR1 MDHEN and CDR2 SYDVKM come from the germline V gene. V shed 3 bases and J shed 0 bases, with 8 bases lying between them. CDR3 residues: CASSLEGTNTGELFF. CDR3 DNA sequence: TGTGCCAGCAGTTTGGAGGGGACGAACACCGGGGAGCTGTTTTTT.

The V and J genes are TRBV7-3 and TRBJ2-1, with TRBD1 matching 9 bases. V dropped 5 bases and J dropped 6; count of bases not matched to a gene: 17. Per the germline V gene, CDR1 is SGHTA and CDR2 is FQGTGA. CDR3 length equals 18 residues. Written as DNA, the CDR3 is TGTGCCAGCAGCCTAATGGGGGGACAGGGTAGTATGCGCAATGAGCAGTTCTTC. Its protein is CASSLMGGQGSMRNEQFF.

V is TRBV6-1 and J is TRBJ2-1, with 9 nucleotides matching TRBD2. The CDR3 consists of 15 residues. From germline, CDR1 is MNHNS and CDR2 SASEGT. Losses at the gene ends were 4 bases for V and 7 bases for J; bases not matched to a gene: 8. The CDR3: CASSVSAGGMNEQFF. The DNA for the CDR3 is TGTGCCAGCAGTGTATCAGCGGGAGGCATGAATGAGCAGTTCTTC.

The chain carries TRBV7-2 and TRBJ2-6, with a possible D match to TRBD2 (5 bases). Trimming removed 5 bases at V and 4 bases at J, with 15 bases between. The CDR3 totals 16 residues. CDR1 is SGHTA and CDR2 is FQGNSA in the germline V gene. The CDR3 protein is CASSLRSGSGANVLTF. CDR3 bases: TGTGCCAGCAGCCTCCGCTCGGGGTCAGGGGCCAACGTCCTGACTTTC.

The chain is built from TRBV4-3 and TRBJ1-1, with D possibly being TRBD1 (5 bases). The CDR3 runs to 14 residues. Germline-derived CDR1 and CDR2 are LGHNA and YSLEER. Trimming cost V 4 bases and J 1 base, with 10 bases left between them. This chain's CDR3 is CASSLNQGNTEAFF. CDR3 sequence (DNA): TGCGCCAGCAGCCTTAACCAGGGGAACACTGAAGCTTTCTTT.

V gene TRBV28 combines with J gene TRBJ2-7, with 10 bases lining up with TRBD1. The V gene end was trimmed by 4 bases and the J gene end by 4 bases; junction bases not matched to a gene: 7. The CDR3 extends over 15 amino acids. CDR1 MDHEN and CDR2 SYDVKM come from the germline V gene. CDR3 sequence reads: CASSSQGQGIYEQYF. In DNA, the CDR3 is TGTGCCAGCAGTTCGCAGGGACAGGGGATATACGAGCAGTACTTC.

CDR3 nucleotides: TGTGCCAGTAGTATAGGTAGCGGAGGAGGGAAAGATACGCAGTATTTT. Amino acids: CASSIGSGGGKDTQYF. The chain carries TRBV19 and TRBJ2-3, with D possibly being TRBD2 (6 bases). Germline V gene data show CDR1 as LNHDA and CDR2 as SQIVND (reference sequence). The CDR3 is made up of 16 amino acids. V was shortened by 1 base and J by 5 bases, with 16 bases between the two germline ends.

The chain joins TRBV2 to TRBJ1-5, with a tentative D call TRBD1 (6 bases). CDR1 and CDR2 (germline): SNHLY, FYNNEI. The CDR3 is 15 amino acids. The V end was cut by 7 bases, the J end by 0 bases, with 13 bases between. The CDR3 sequence: CASKGGAVSNQPQHF. The CDR3 region has the DNA TGTGCCAGCAAGGGGGGGGCGGTTAGCAATCAGCCCCAGCATTTT.

In terms of frequency, this clone is medium-sized. The genes are TRBV27 and TRBJ2-7; 10 bases align to TRBD2. The CDR3 covers 14 residues. Germline V gene lookup returns CDR1 MNHEY and CDR2 SMNVEV (reference sequence). V shed 4 bases and J 3 bases; nucleotides not matched to a gene: 3. This CDR3 is CASSYSSGSYEQYF. CDR3 nucleotides: TGTGCCAGCAGTTACTCTAGCGGGAGCTACGAGCAGTACTTC.

The J gene is TRBJ2-1, the V gene TRBV7-3; perhaps TRBD1 as D (6 bases). The germline CDR1 and CDR2 sequences are SGHTA and FQGTGA. This CDR3 is 13 amino acids long. The V end was cut by 6 bases, the J end by 7 bases, with 13 bases between. Here the CDR3 reads CASRQGEMNEQFF. The CDR3 DNA follows: TGTGCCAGCAGACAGGGTGAAATGAATGAGCAGTTCTTC.

The CDR3 DNA is TGTGCCAGCAGTGAAGGTAGTTACGAGCAGTACTTC. Encoded protein: CASSEGSYEQYF. This chain joins TRBV2 and TRBJ2-5; no clear D. The J call is uncertain, as TRBJ2-7 better fits the DNA end. The CDR3 has 12 amino acids. Germline V gene data show CDR1 as SNHLY and CDR2 as FYNNEI.

The chain joins TRBV7-8 to TRBJ2-1; D may be TRBD2 (5 bases). The CDR3 sequence is 15 residues long. V shed 5 bases and J shed 1 base, with 12 bases lying between them. Germline CDR1 and CDR2: SGHVS and FQNEAQ. CDR3: CASSLWTLSYNEQFF. The DNA of the CDR3 is TGTGCCAGCAGCCTTTGGACTTTGTCCTACAATGAGCAGTTCTTC.

V and J are TRBV6-4 and TRBJ2-5, with D maybe TRBD1 (5 bases). The CDR3 has 15 amino acids. Germline V CDR1 and CDR2: MRHNA, SNTAGT. V was trimmed by 5 bases and J by 1 base, leaving 14 bases between them. This CDR3 reads CASSPIRQLQETQYF. The CDR3 nucleotides are TGTGCCAGCAGTCCCATAAGACAGCTCCAAGAGACCCAGTACTTC.

The rearrangement links TRBV7-9 to TRBJ2-1; no reliable D call. Germline V gene lookup returns CDR1 SEHNR and CDR2 FQNEAQ (reference sequence). V was shortened by 8 bases and J by 10 bases, with 9 bases between the two germline ends. CDR3 size: 10 residues. CDR3 amino acids: CASVRVEQFF. The CDR3 nucleotides are TGTGCCAGCGTCCGGGTGGAGCAGTTCTTC.

The V gene is TRBV30, the J gene TRBJ2-2; D remains ambiguous. CDR3 size: 14 residues. Per the germline V gene, CDR1 is GTSNPN and CDR2 is SVGIG (reference sequence). Trimming cost V 1 base and J 7 bases, with 13 bases left between them. In nucleotides, the CDR3 is TGTGCCTGGAGTGGTACAGCCCCGAGCGGGGAGCTGTTTTTT. Translation gives CAWSGTAPSGELFF.

Notes on this clone: One end of the junction is discordant with germline, which a read error may explain. The CDR3: CASSLAETSYEQFF. For the CDR3, the DNA is TGTGCTAGCAGCTTAGCGGAGACTAGCTATGAGCAGTTCTTC. The chain joins TRBV7-7 to TRBJ2-1, with 7 bases identical to TRBD2. The germline V gene encodes CDR1 SSHAT and CDR2 FNYEAQ (reference sequence). CDR3 length equals 14 residues.

This rearrangement joins TRBV19 to TRBJ2-7; 7 bases are a match to TRBD2. From germline, CDR1 is LNHDA and CDR2 SQIVND (reference sequence). V lost 1 base, J lost 4 bases, and 7 bases stayed unmatched. The CDR3 consists of 15 residues. CDR3 amino acids: CASSIVGTIQYEQYF. In DNA form, the CDR3 reads TGTGCCAGTAGTATAGTGGGGACTATCCAATACGAGCAGTACTTC.

This chain links TRBV7-8 with TRBJ2-7; 9 nucleotides agree with TRBD1. CDR1 is SGHVS, CDR2 FQNEAQ, per germline. V was clipped by 5 bases and J by 5 bases; unmatched bases: 4. The length of the CDR3 is 13 residues. The CDR3 DNA reads as TGTGCCAGCAGCCCAGGACAGGGGAACGAGCAGTACTTC. This translates into CASSPGQGNEQYF.

The gene calls are TRBV5-1 and TRBJ2-3; a possible D gene is TRBD2 (6 bases). The CDR3 has 16 amino acids. Trimming took 0 bases from V and 2 from J, leaving 13 bases between them. Per the germline V gene, CDR1 is SGHRS and CDR2 is YFSETQ. The CDR3 coding sequence is TGCGCCAGCAGCTTGGCCGGGGGTGGTTACACAGATACGCAGTATTTT. Translated, it gives CASSLAGGGYTDTQYF.

V usage is TRBV27 and J usage is TRBJ2-6; a weak D match, TRBD2 (5 bases). The CDR3 covers 14 residues. The germline V and J ends were trimmed by 3 bases and 2 bases, with 5 bases remaining between them. Germline V gene data show CDR1 as MNHEY and CDR2 as SMNVEV (reference sequence). In nucleotides, the CDR3 is TGTGCCAGCAGTTTGGGAGCTGGGGCCAACGTCCTGACTTTC. Its protein is CASSLGAGANVLTF.

The rearrangement joins TRBV19 to TRBJ2-1; D unresolved. Germline CDR1 reads LNHDA; CDR2 reads SQIVND (reference sequence). V dropped 2 bases and J dropped 5 bases, with 7 bases sitting between them. The CDR3 runs to 13 residues. The CDR3 loop is CASSIRDDNEQFF. CDR3 coding DNA: TGTGCCAGTAGTATAAGAGATGACAATGAGCAGTTCTTC.

The chain carries TRBV19 and TRBJ1-2, with 8 bases lining up with TRBD1. The CDR3 extends over 12 amino acids. Unmatched junction bases numbered 4, after V lost 7 bases and J lost 6 bases. Per germline, CDR1 LNHDA and CDR2 SQIVND (reference sequence). The CDR3 spells CASKQGDDGYTF. In DNA form, the CDR3 reads TGTGCCAGTAAACAGGGGGATGATGGCTACACCTTC.

The J gene is TRBJ2-5, the V gene TRBV6-5; the match to TRBD1 covers 8 bases. Trimming cost V 10 bases and J 5 bases; bases outside gene matches: 6. CDR3 length: 12 amino acids. Per germline, CDR1 MNHEY and CDR2 SVGAGI. The CDR3 DNA is TGTGCCACCTCAGGGGGCTGGGAGACCCAGTACTTC. Amino acids: CATSGGWETQYF.

The V gene is TRBV19, the J gene TRBJ2-7, with a weak D call TRBD2 (5 bases). Germline assignment: CDR1 LNHDA and CDR2 SQIVND (reference sequence). The CDR3 has 14 amino acids. V lost 1 base and J lost 2, with 9 bases in between. CDR3 in DNA: TGTGCCAGTAGTATAGGGAGGCAGACCTACGAGCAGTACTTC. It is translated as CASSIGRQTYEQYF.

The J gene is TRBJ2-1, the V gene TRBV5-1; D not resolved. The CDR3 has 14 residues. Germline V gene sequence: CDR1 SGHRS, CDR2 YFSETQ. Trimming stripped 0 bases from V and 7 bases from J, with 11 bases between. The CDR3 sequence: CASSLAEVGNEQFF. CDR3 sequence (DNA): TGCGCCAGCAGCTTGGCCGAGGTTGGAAATGAGCAGTTCTTC.

The chain uses TRBV6-1 and TRBJ2-5; a possible D gene is TRBD2 (6 bases). The better agreement between TRBJ2-7 and the DNA end casts doubt on the J call. In germline, CDR1 is MNHNS, CDR2 SASEGT. The length of the CDR3 is 12 residues. CDR3 nucleotide sequence: TGTGCCAGTCCTAGCGAAACGTACGAGCAGTACTTC. It yields the protein CASPSETYEQYF.